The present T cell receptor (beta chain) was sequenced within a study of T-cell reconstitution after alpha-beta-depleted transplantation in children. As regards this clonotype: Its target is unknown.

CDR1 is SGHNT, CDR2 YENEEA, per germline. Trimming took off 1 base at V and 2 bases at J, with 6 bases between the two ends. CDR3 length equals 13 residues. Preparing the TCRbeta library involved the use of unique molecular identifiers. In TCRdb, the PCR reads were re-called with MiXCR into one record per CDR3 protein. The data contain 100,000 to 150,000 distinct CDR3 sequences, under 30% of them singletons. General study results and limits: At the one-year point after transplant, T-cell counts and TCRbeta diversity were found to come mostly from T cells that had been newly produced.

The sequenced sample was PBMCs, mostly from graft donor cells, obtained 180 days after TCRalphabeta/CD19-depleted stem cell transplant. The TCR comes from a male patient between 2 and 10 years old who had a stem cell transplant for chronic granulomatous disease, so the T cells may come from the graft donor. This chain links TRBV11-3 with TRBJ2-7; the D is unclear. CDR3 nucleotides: TGTGCCAGCAGCTTAGGGATAGCCTACGAGCAGTACTTC. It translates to CASSLGIAYEQYF.